A single sample is the source of the 21 T cell receptor beta chains below, sequenced in a study of blood T cell repertoires in COVID-19. Only in-frame clones appear in the TCRdb table, and some are missing; sequencing was by immunoSEQ multiplex PCR. The sample has under 350,000 clones, approximately 90% seen once; the top ten hold 3.6%. Sample: peripheral blood. The receptors come from a man aged 18 to 30 with active or convalescent COVID-19.

The chain recombines TRBV28 with TRBJ1-2, with D maybe TRBD1 (5 bases). This CDR3 contains 12 residues. Trimming pared 5 bases from V and 5 bases from J, leaving 9 bases between. Germline V CDR1 and CDR2: MDHEN, SYDVKM. The CDR3, as DNA: TGTGCCAGCAGTCGACAGTCATATGGCTACACCTTC. Protein: CASSRQSYGYTF.

This clone was counted a few times. The V call is TRBV30, the J call TRBJ1-1, with 8 bases matching TRBD1. The CDR3 totals 15 residues. V dropped 3 bases and J dropped 1; count of bases not matched to a gene: 7. CDR1 and CDR2 (germline): GTSNPN, SVGIG (reference sequence). The DNA for the CDR3 is TGTGCCTGGAGCAGACAGGGGCGTGAGAACACTGAAGCTTTCTTT. It translates to CAWSRQGRENTEAFF.

This clone appeared many times. The chain joins TRBV6-1 to TRBJ2-7; 7 bases agree with TRBD1. The V segment lost 1 base and the J segment 4 bases; nucleotides outside the gene matches: 7. Germline-derived CDR1 and CDR2 are MNHNS and SASEGT. This CDR3 comprises 15 residues. The DNA of the CDR3 is TGTGCCAGCAGTGAAGAGGGGGCAGGGCCTTACGAGCAGTACTTC. Amino acids: CASSEEGAGPYEQYF.

V gene TRBV5-1 combines with J gene TRBJ1-1; no firm D call. The germline gives CDR1 SGHRS, CDR2 YFSETQ. CDR3 length: 13 amino acids. Trimming left V 6 bases short and J 3 bases short, with 12 bases between. CDR3 nucleotide sequence: TGCGCCAGCACCCTCCTCGGGGACACTGAAGCTTTCTTT. The encoded protein is CASTLLGDTEAFF.

The rearrangement uses TRBV19 and TRBJ2-3, with 7 nucleotides matching TRBD2. Trimming took 5 bases from V and 0 from J; bases not matched to a gene: 5. This CDR3 has 15 residues. The germline V gene has CDR1 LNHDA and CDR2 SQIVND (reference sequence). The CDR3 region is CASSWPSGSTDTQYF. The CDR3 nucleotides are TGTGCCAGTAGTTGGCCTAGCGGTAGCACAGATACGCAGTATTTT.

The rearrangement links TRBV3-1 (or the pseudogene TRBV3-2) to TRBJ1-4, with D perhaps TRBD1 (6 bases). Between the trimmed V and J ends, which lost 5 bases and 3 bases, there was a span of 16 bases. Germline loops: CDR1 LGHDT, CDR2 YNNKEL (reference sequence). CDR3 length: 16 residues. The CDR3 DNA reads TGTGCCAGCAGCTTCCACTCAGGGGTACCTAATGAAAAACTGTTTTTT. Protein sequence: CASSFHSGVPNEKLFF.

J is TRBJ1-2 and V is TRBV9; possibly TRBD1 for D (5 bases). Trimming took off 3 bases at V and 4 bases at J, with 13 bases between the two ends. The CDR3 contains 14 residues. Germline V gene lookup returns CDR1 SGDLS and CDR2 YYNGEE. The CDR3 coding sequence is TGTGCCAGCAGCGCCGGGACTCCGTTCTATGGCTACACCTTC. Translating it yields CASSAGTPFYGYTF.

The rearrangement links TRBV7-9 to TRBJ2-5; 7 bases fit TRBD1. The CDR3 is 15 residues long. Germline CDR1 is SEHNR and CDR2 is FQNEAQ (reference sequence). After removal of 1 base from V and 5 bases from J, the junction contained 7 bases not matched to a gene. CDR3 bases: TGTGCCAGCAGCTTAGGGCACAGGGGCTCGGAGACCCAGTACTTC. Its protein is CASSLGHRGSETQYF.

V and J are TRBV2 and TRBJ1-5; TRBD1 matches at 7 bases. Looked up from germline, CDR1 is SNHLY and CDR2 is FYNNEI. This CDR3 comprises 15 residues. Trimming cost V 2 bases and J 4 bases; bases outside gene matches: 5. The CDR3 region has the DNA TGTGCCAGCAGTGAACTCGGCAGGGGGAATCAGCCCCAGCATTTT. It specifies CASSELGRGNQPQHF.

The rearrangement links TRBV12-3 or TRBV12-4 to TRBJ2-7; 7 bases align to TRBD2. The trim removed 7 bases at V and 4 bases at J, leaving 7 bases unmatched. The CDR3 covers 13 residues. The CDR3, as DNA: TGTGCCAGCACCCTGGACGGGAGGTACGAGCAGTACTTC. This translates into CASTLDGRYEQYF.

The chain joins TRBV4-1 to TRBJ2-2; maybe TRBD2 (6 bases). Germline values: CDR1 MGHRA, CDR2 YSYEKL. Trimming removed 1 base at V and 9 bases at J, with 15 bases between. This CDR3 is built from 15 residues. The CDR3 coding sequence is TGCGCCAGCAGCCAAGTCGGGCCCCGGGAGCGGGAGCTGTTTTTT. Amino acid sequence: CASSQVGPRERELFF.

The CDR3 nucleotides are TGTGCCAGCAGGGGGGAGGGCCTGTCCTACGAGCAGTACTTC. Translating it yields CASRGEGLSYEQYF. This rearrangement joins TRBV11-3 to TRBJ2-7, with 7 bases that match TRBD2. The V and J ends lost 6 bases and 1 base, in that order; junction bases with no gene match: 6. Germline lookup yields CDR1 SGHNT and CDR2 YENEEA. This CDR3 has 14 amino acids.

This chain links TRBV3-1 (or the pseudogene TRBV3-2) with TRBJ1-6; D may be TRBD1 (6 bases). The CDR3 is made up of 16 amino acids. CDR1 LGHDT and CDR2 YNNKEL come from the germline V gene (reference sequence). V was pared by 4 bases and J by 10 bases, with 20 bases between. The CDR3 region is CASSRGQTGKNSPLHF. The DNA of the CDR3 is TGTGCCAGCAGCCGGGGCCAAACAGGGAAGAACTCACCCCTCCACTTT.

This chain links TRBV6-5 with TRBJ1-1, with 7 bases lining up with TRBD1. The V gene end was trimmed by 0 bases and the J gene end by 5 bases; junction bases not matched to a gene: 9. This CDR3 has 16 residues. Germline CDR1 is MNHEY and CDR2 is SVGAGI. The CDR3 reads CASSYSDRPSSTEAFF. The CDR3, as DNA: TGTGCCAGCAGTTACTCGGACAGGCCGTCAAGTACTGAAGCTTTCTTT.

The chain has TRBV7-8 and TRBJ1-3; 7 bases are shared with TRBD1. Germline CDR1 SGHVS, CDR2 FQNEAQ. The V and J ends lost 1 base and 2 bases, in that order; junction bases with no gene match: 8. The CDR3 runs 17 residues. The CDR3 region has the DNA TGTGCCAGCAGCTTAGAAGGGGGCATCGGCACTGGAAACACCATATATTTT. It specifies CASSLEGGIGTGNTIYF.

This sequence joins TRBV4-2 and TRBJ1-3; the D is unclear. CDR1 and CDR2 from the germline V gene are LGHNA and YNFKEQ. With 1 base removed from V and 0 bases from J, the gap between germline ends came to 7 bases. The CDR3 covers 15 residues. CDR3 residues: CASSQARISGNTIYF. The CDR3 nucleotides are TGTGCCAGCAGCCAAGCCAGAATCTCTGGAAACACCATATATTTT.

The chain carries TRBV14 and TRBJ2-2; TRBD2 agrees at 11 bases. Germline lookup yields CDR1 SGHDN and CDR2 FVKESK. The V and J ends lost 8 bases and 8 bases, in that order; junction bases with no gene match: 7. CDR3 length equals 14 residues. Here the CDR3 DNA reads TGTGCCAGCCCTGAGACTAGCGGGAAAGGGGAGCTGTTTTTT. This sequence encodes CASPETSGKGELFF.

The V gene is TRBV5-1, the J gene TRBJ2-5; TRBD1 is a possible D gene (5 bases). Germline V gene lookup returns CDR1 SGHRS and CDR2 YFSETQ. The CDR3 contains 18 residues. Trimming left V 0 bases short and J 3 bases short, with 21 bases between. CDR3 amino acids: CASSLVGRAQGREETQYF. DNA for the CDR3: TGCGCCAGCAGCTTGGTAGGACGGGCCCAGGGAAGGGAAGAGACCCAGTACTTC.

This clone appeared a single time. The rearrangement joins TRBV5-1 to TRBJ2-1, with D unresolved. In germline, CDR1 is SGHRS, CDR2 YFSETQ. The CDR3 is made up of 15 amino acids. V was cut by 1 base and J by 8 bases, with 16 bases left in between. In DNA, the CDR3 is TGCGCCAGCAGCTTGCGTGTTGAGTCCTCCCATGAGCAGTTCTTC. Amino acids: CASSLRVESSHEQFF.

The V gene is TRBV7-9, the J gene TRBJ2-5; D is perhaps TRBD1 (8 bases). Deletions cut 1 base from V and 5 bases from J, with 14 bases between. Germline CDR1 SEHNR, CDR2 FQNEAQ (reference sequence). The CDR3 runs to 15 residues. The CDR3 loop reads CASSLVGQGGETQYF. In DNA form, the CDR3 reads TGTGCCAGCAGCTTAGTAGGACAGGGAGGGGAGACCCAGTACTTC.

CDR3 protein: CASTPFGTGAYEQYF. The CDR3 nucleotides read TGTGCCAGCACCCCCTTCGGGACAGGGGCTTACGAGCAGTACTTC. The chain has TRBV6-2 or TRBV6-3 and TRBJ2-7; 10 bases align to TRBD1. Trimming cost V 7 bases and J 4 bases; bases outside gene matches: 10. This CDR3 is 15 amino acids long. CDR1 is MNHEY, CDR2 SVGEGT, per germline.